This T cell receptor beta chain was observed in a study of T cell clones after liver transplantation. Study at large: A pre-transplant mixed lymphocyte reaction with TCRbeta sequencing defined graft-donor-reactive clones followed in post-transplant blood. Overall study results and limits: Post-transplant, graft-donor-reactive CD4 TCRbeta sequences in blood dropped significantly in most of the 8 subjects. Rather than being deleted, graft donor-reactive T cells may have moved into the graft.

TCRdb's copy holds only in-frame clones and misses some; the assay was immunoSEQ multiplex PCR. The sample includes about 4,800 clones, around 27% of them seen just once. This clone was seen more than once but under ten times. Its antigen is unidentified. Proliferating CFSE-low MLR cells were sequenced to define alloreactive TCRbeta sequences. The TCR was taken from a human patient who received a liver transplant. A share of the T cells may be of graft donor origin. Input material: CD4+ T cells from cultured PBMCs.

The CDR3 sequence: CASSPDRNYGYTF. The CDR3 nucleotides read TGTGCCAGCAGCCCGGACAGAAATTATGGCTACACCTTC. The V and J genes are TRBV6-5 and TRBJ1-2; D possibly corresponds to TRBD1 (6 bases). The V and J ends lost 6 bases and 5 bases respectively, with 13 bases between them. Germline loops: CDR1 MNHEY, CDR2 SVGAGI. This CDR3 has 13 residues.